This T cell receptor (beta chain) was identified during a study of cytomegalovirus exposure and HLA in healthy donors. Study background: Among roughly 180 million T cells, an earlier analysis found around 100 million unique TCR beta sequences. Study-level results: Reportedly, cytomegalovirus status was diagnosed with high sensitivity and specificity. TCR beta chains associated with HLA were, in a later analysis, more clonally expanded than equally common others. Among TCR beta chains, those listed as cytomegalovirus-associated numbered some 170.

The PCR had 60 Vbeta and 13 Jbeta primers. Data came from immunoSEQ multiplex PCR; TCRdb stores just in-frame clones and leaves some out. The sample includes some 65,000 clones, around 80% seen only once; the top ten take about 2.9%. With regard to this clone: Its antigen is currently unknown.

The germline V gene encodes CDR1 GTSNPN and CDR2 SVGIG (reference sequence). V was shortened by 4 bases and J by 7 bases, with 17 bases between the two germline ends. This CDR3 is built from 15 residues. The chain carries TRBV30 and TRBJ1-6; D is unclear. The sequenced sample consisted of PBMCs. The source of this sequence is a girl between 10 and 17 years old in good health and CMV-seropositive. The CDR3 loop reads CAWTAALLENSPLHF. For the CDR3, the DNA is TGTGCCTGGACGGCGGCCCTCTTGGAAAATTCACCCCTCCACTTT.